These 28 T cell receptor beta chains were sequenced from one sample in a study of cytotoxic CD8 clonotypes in ibrutinib-treated CLL (dated by TCRdb to about 2021). Receptor libraries were prepared by the immunoSEQ multiplex PCR assay. TCRdb's version of the immuneACCESS table is confined to in-frame rearrangements and falls short of the full clone set. An unresolved V gene accounts for under half of the shortfall where checked; the remainder is of unknown origin. The sample table lists some 200,000 clones, about four fifths of them with a count of one. The ten largest clonotypes hold over 10% of the sample. The time point label of this sample denotes: about a year on ibrutinib. The sample consisted of PBMCs, taken after 12 months of ibrutinib treatment. The receptor set was obtained from a human donor with chronic lymphocytic leukemia.

The CDR3 DNA sequence: TGCGCCAGCAGCTTGGCCTTTGTTGGGGAGACCACAGATACGCAGTATTTT. Translating it yields CASSLAFVGETTDTQYF. The V call is TRBV5-1, the J call TRBJ2-3, with D tentatively TRBD2 (5 bases). The CDR3 runs to 17 residues. Germline V gives CDR1 SGHRS, CDR2 YFSETQ. The V gene lost 0 bases and the J gene lost 2 bases, with 16 bases spanning the gap.

This chain links TRBV18 with TRBJ2-7; D gene unclear. The V and J ends lost 6 bases and 1 base respectively, with 16 bases between them. Germline CDR1 reads KGHSH; CDR2 reads LQKENI. CDR3 length: 15 residues. The CDR3 coding sequence is TGTGCCAGCTCCCCCGGACCTCGCGGATCCTACGAGCAGTACTTC. Its translation: CASSPGPRGSYEQYF.

This clone was picked up a small number of times. V and J are TRBV10-2 and TRBJ2-1; 12 nucleotides line up with TRBD2. V dropped 6 bases and J dropped 7; count of bases not matched to a gene: 7. The CDR3 consists of 15 residues. CDR1 and CDR2 from the germline V gene are WSHSY and SAAADI. In DNA form, the CDR3 reads TGCGCCAGCAGCCTTCTAGCGGGGGGGCGGAATGAGCAGTTCTTC. This sequence encodes CASSLLAGGRNEQFF.

The rearrangement links TRBV27 to TRBJ2-1; 9 positions agree with TRBD1. The V gene end was trimmed by 8 bases and the J gene end by 9 bases; junction bases not matched to a gene: 14. The germline gives CDR1 MNHEY, CDR2 SMNVEV (reference sequence). The CDR3 is 15 amino acids. Written as DNA, the CDR3 is TGTGCCAGCGGGCCCTTGGGGACAGGGATAATTGAGCAGTTCTTC. Translation: CASGPLGTGIIEQFF.

This chain links TRBV29-1 with TRBJ1-4; D is uncertain. V was cut by 3 bases and J by 10 bases, with 24 bases left in between. This CDR3 has 16 residues. Germline V CDR1 and CDR2: SQVTM, ANQGSEA. The CDR3 DNA follows: TGCAGCGTTGAGTTAATTGACCCTTCCCTATACGGAAAACTGTTTTTT. Translating gives CSVELIDPSLYGKLFF. Using reference TRBV29-1 and TRBJ1-4 for the parts outside the CDR3, the full variable domain is SAVISQKPSRDICQRGTSLTIQCQVDSQVTMMFWYRQQPGQSLTLIATANQGSEATYESGFVIDKFPISRPNLTFSTLTVSNMSPEDSSIYLCSVELIDPSLYGKLFFGSGTQLSVL.

This chain joins TRBV2 and TRBJ2-7, with TRBD2 identical over 15 bases. Per the germline V gene, CDR1 is SNHLY and CDR2 is FYNNEI. This CDR3 has 16 amino acids. Trimming at V came to 8 bases and at J to 5 bases, leaving 10 bases not matched to a gene. In DNA form, the CDR3 reads TGTGCCAGCCAGTCGGGACTAGCGGGAGGTTCGGACGAGCAGTACTTC. It is translated as CASQSGLAGGSDEQYF.

The count of this clone is one. The chain uses TRBV7-3 and TRBJ2-3; possibly TRBD2 for D (6 bases). V was trimmed by 2 bases and J by 4 bases, leaving 13 bases between them. Germline CDR1 is SGHTA and CDR2 is FQGTGA. The CDR3 totals 15 residues. CDR3 in DNA: TGTGCCAGCAGCTTAGGCGCGGGGTCTGCAGATACGCAGTATTTT. Translating it yields CASSLGAGSADTQYF.

The chain joins TRBV5-1 to TRBJ2-5, with 14 bases that match TRBD2. Germline values: CDR1 SGHRS, CDR2 YFSETQ. The V segment lost 4 bases and the J segment 2 bases; nucleotides outside the gene matches: 4. The CDR3 has 16 amino acids. The CDR3 bases are TGCGCCAGCAGCCCGGGACTAGCGGGGGATCAAGAGACCCAGTACTTC. This sequence encodes CASSPGLAGDQETQYF.

The chain carries TRBV7-6 and TRBJ2-3; no clear D. The CDR3 runs 12 residues. Trimming removed 5 bases from V and 4 bases from J, with 7 bases in between. Germline V gene lookup returns CDR1 SGHVS and CDR2 FNYEAQ. The DNA for the CDR3 is TGTGCCAGCAGCGACGAAGCAGATACGCAGTATTTT. Protein product: CASSDEADTQYF. Combining the CDR3 with reference TRBV7-6 and TRBJ2-3 gives the whole variable domain GAGVSQSPRYKVTKRGQDVALRCDPISGHVSLYWYRQALGQGPEFLTYFNYEAQQDKSGLPNDRFSAERPEGSISTLTIQRTEQRDSAMYRCASSDEADTQYFGPGTRLTVL.

The genes are TRBV29-1 and TRBJ1-2, with D tentatively TRBD1 (6 bases). This CDR3 region has 11 residues. From germline, CDR1 is SQVTM and CDR2 ANQGSEA. The CDR3 DNA sequence: TGCACCACCGCGGGGGGCCGGGGCTACACCTTC. Its translation is CTTAGGRGYTF.

This clone appeared a single time. Other nucleotide sequences from this sample produce the same CDR3. The chain carries TRBV20-1 and TRBJ2-1; unclear D gene. The CDR3 covers 10 residues. CDR1 and CDR2 from the germline V gene are DFQATT and SNEGSKA (reference sequence). Trimming shortened V by 5 bases and J by 3 bases, and 2 bases separated the two germline ends. For the CDR3, the DNA is TGCAGTGCTTTCTACAATGAGCAGTTCTTC. Amino acids: CSAFYNEQFF.

This chain uses TRBV2 with TRBJ1-3; possible D gene TRBD1, 5 bases. The CDR3 has 15 residues. V was pared by 6 bases and J by 7 bases, with 19 bases between. Germline V gene data show CDR1 as SNHLY and CDR2 as FYNNEI. The CDR3 reads CASRPTPRRGNTIYF. CDR3 nucleotide sequence: TGTGCCAGCAGACCGACACCTCGCCGGGGGAACACCATATATTTT.

This rearrangement joins TRBV27 to TRBJ2-7; 7 bases are shared with TRBD1. Unmatched junction bases numbered 7, after V lost 0 bases and J lost 5 bases. CDR3 length: 15 amino acids. Per germline, CDR1 MNHEY and CDR2 SMNVEV (reference sequence). The CDR3 here is CASSLSRRGRHEQYF. CDR3 in DNA: TGTGCCAGCAGTTTATCGCGAAGGGGGCGTCACGAGCAGTACTTC.

As concerns this clone: Other DNA sequences in this sample translate to the same CDR3. The rearrangement joins TRBV19 to TRBJ2-1, with D perhaps TRBD1 (6 bases). Trimming took 8 bases from V and 0 from J, leaving 11 bases between them. The CDR3 extends over 14 amino acids. Germline V gene lookup returns CDR1 LNHDA and CDR2 SQIVND (reference sequence). DNA for the CDR3: TGTGCCAGTCGAACAGGGAGCTCCTACAATGAGCAGTTCTTC. This codes for CASRTGSSYNEQFF.

In its sample, this clone was seen many times. The chain combines TRBV6-1 with TRBJ1-1; D is unresolved. V was trimmed by 8 bases and J by 4 bases, leaving 14 bases between them. This CDR3 region has 13 residues. The germline V gene encodes CDR1 MNHNS and CDR2 SASEGT. The CDR3 DNA reads as TGTGCCAGCTGTCAACAGACGGTCACTGAAGCTTTCTTT. Translation: CASCQQTVTEAFF.

The CDR3 region has the DNA TGTGCCTGGAGTGTAGAGGGAGCCTACGAGCAGTACTTC. It translates to CAWSVEGAYEQYF. This chain joins TRBV30 and TRBJ2-7; possibly TRBD2 for D (5 bases). V lost 0 bases and J lost 2, with 8 bases in between. Germline loops: CDR1 GTSNPN, CDR2 SVGIG (reference sequence). CDR3 length equals 13 residues.

The chain carries TRBV6-5 and TRBJ2-7; D is undetermined. Trimming stripped 8 bases from V and 3 bases from J, with 11 bases between. In germline, CDR1 is MNHEY, CDR2 SVGAGI. The CDR3 has 12 amino acids. CDR3 sequence reads: CASGRLNYEQYF. CDR3 nucleotide sequence: TGTGCCAGCGGGCGCCTGAACTACGAGCAGTACTTC.

The chain uses TRBV7-8 and TRBJ1-2; unclear D gene. Looked up from germline, CDR1 is SGHVS and CDR2 is FQNEAQ. This CDR3 is built from 14 residues. Trimming shortened V by 1 base and J by 10 bases, and 16 bases separated the two germline ends. CDR3 sequence (DNA): TGTGCCAGCAGCTTAGGGTGGGGTAGAGGCCTCTACACCTTC. Protein: CASSLGWGRGLYTF.

This rearrangement joins TRBV28 to TRBJ2-1, with TRBD1 matching 8 bases. This CDR3 region has 11 residues. Trimming took 7 bases from V and 8 from J; bases not matched to a gene: 1. From germline, CDR1 is MDHEN and CDR2 SYDVKM. The CDR3, as DNA: TGTGCCAGCACAGGGGGCCATGAGCAGTTCTTC. Protein product: CASTGGHEQFF.

This chain uses TRBV5-4 with TRBJ1-2; 7 bases line up with TRBD1. The V and J ends lost 4 bases and 1 base, in that order; junction bases with no gene match: 13. This CDR3 contains 17 residues. From germline, CDR1 is SGHNT and CDR2 YYREEE (reference sequence). Here the CDR3 reads CASSQDDRVGYNYGYTF. The DNA for the CDR3 is TGTGCCAGCAGCCAGGACGACAGGGTGGGTTATAACTATGGCTACACCTTC. The full variable domain, rest sourced from reference TRBV5-4 and TRBJ1-2, is ETGVTQSPTHLIKTRGQQVTLRCSSQSGHNTVSWYQQALGQGPQFIFQYYREEENGRGNFPPRFSGLQFPNYSSELNVNALELDDSALYLCASSQDDRVGYNYGYTFGSGTRLTVV.

The chain employs TRBV13 and TRBJ2-5; TRBD1 agrees at 9 bases. Germline CDR1 is PRHDT and CDR2 is FYEKMQ (reference sequence). Trimming at V came to 3 bases and at J to 2 bases, leaving 7 bases not matched to a gene. The CDR3 spans 16 residues. CDR3 sequence reads: CASSLTGTGTQETQYF. DNA for the CDR3: TGTGCCAGCAGCTTGACCGGGACAGGGACACAAGAGACCCAGTACTTC.

The J gene is TRBJ1-2, the V gene TRBV5-1; D uncertain. Trimming left V 0 bases short and J 3 bases short, with 9 bases between. The germline gives CDR1 SGHRS, CDR2 YFSETQ. The CDR3 runs to 14 residues. The chain's CDR3 is CASSLVGSHYGYTF. CDR3 coding DNA: TGCGCCAGCAGCTTGGTAGGGAGCCACTATGGCTACACCTTC.

The chain links TRBV6-1 to TRBJ2-7; D possibly corresponds to TRBD2 (6 bases). CDR1 is MNHNS, CDR2 SASEGT, per germline. Trimming removed 7 bases at V and 3 bases at J, with 13 bases between. This CDR3 has 13 amino acids. CDR3 sequence reads: CASTRDVNYEQYF. The CDR3 DNA reads as TGTGCCAGCACGCGGGACGTGAACTACGAGCAGTACTTC.

The table lists this clone with many counts. The chain couples TRBV25-1 to TRBJ1-6; tentative D call: TRBD1 (6 bases). Germline-derived CDR1 and CDR2 are MGHDK and SYGVNS. Trimming took off 2 bases at V and 3 bases at J, with 14 bases between the two ends. The CDR3 is 17 residues long. The CDR3 region is CASSERGQPIYNSPLHF. The CDR3 DNA follows: TGTGCCAGCAGTGAACGCGGACAGCCGATCTATAATTCACCCCTCCACTTT.

The genes are TRBV13 and TRBJ2-7; D gene ambiguous. CDR1 and CDR2 from the germline V gene are PRHDT and FYEKMQ (reference sequence). The V gene lost 5 bases and the J gene lost 7 bases, with 18 bases spanning the gap. The CDR3 is 14 residues long. The CDR3, as DNA: TGTGCCAGCAGCCCCACCGAGAGAGTGGGGGAGCAGTACTTC. Translated: CASSPTERVGEQYF.

The chain couples TRBV5-6 to TRBJ1-3; no clear D. CDR1 and CDR2 (germline): SGHDT, YYEEEE. The CDR3 totals 15 residues. V dropped 0 bases and J dropped 2 bases, with 9 bases sitting between them. The CDR3 DNA reads as TGTGCCAGCAGCTTGGGGCAGCATCCTGGAAACACCATATATTTT. Protein sequence: CASSLGQHPGNTIYF. Together with reference TRBV5-6 and TRBJ1-3, the CDR3 gives the full variable domain: DAGVTQSPTHLIKTRGQQVTLRCSPKSGHDTVSWYQQALGQGPQFIFQYYEEEERQRGNFPDRFSGHQFPNYSSELNVNALLLGDSALYLCASSLGQHPGNTIYFGEGSWLTVV.

J is TRBJ1-2 and V is TRBV30; 9 positions match TRBD1. With 4 bases clipped from V and 4 bases from J, the junction kept 16 bases outside the gene matches. This CDR3 is built from 17 residues. CDR1 is GTSNPN and CDR2 is SVGIG in the germline V gene (reference sequence). CDR3 sequence reads: CAWNLHPLGTGSYGYTF. Here the CDR3 DNA reads TGTGCCTGGAACCTCCACCCCCTCGGGACAGGGAGCTATGGCTACACCTTC.

The rearrangement joins TRBV11-2 to TRBJ1-1; TRBD1 agrees at 7 bases. The germline CDR1 and CDR2 sequences are SGHAT and FQNNGV. This CDR3 region has 14 residues. With V trimmed by 6 bases and J by 0 bases, 4 bases remained unmatched. The CDR3 DNA is TGTGCCAGCAGTCCAGGGGGGATGAACACTGAAGCTTTCTTT. It encodes CASSPGGMNTEAFF.